The T cell receptor (beta chain) described here comes from a study of human T cells and chemical hapten exposure. Findings and caveats of the study: With DPC sensitization, TCRs exceeding 1 in 1000 frequency showed no change. Having alopecia, donors may respond immunologically unlike healthy people.

Germline V lookup: CDR1 DFQATT, CDR2 SNEGSKA (reference sequence). CDR3 length: 13 amino acids. J gave up 9 bases and V 6 bases, and 9 bases lay outside the gene matches. TCRdb itself ran the RACE reads through MiXCR, one entry per CDR3 protein. The sample includes tens of thousands of distinct CDR3 sequences, roughly 9.8% of them seen just once. The sample's time point: pre-sensitization, week 0. Treatment denoted: therapeutic diphenylcyclopropenone sensitization with weekly scalp DPC. At every patch-test visit, blood was drawn before the patch test was applied. The donor pool consisted of alopecia patients aged 18 to 70 years, considered suitable for DPC. This clonotype has a count of ten or more. Its antigen is undetermined.

The sequence was collected from a woman aged 50 to 65 with alopecia areata. Some clones in this sample may be carry-over from other donors' samples. The V and J genes are TRBV20-1 and TRBJ2-1, with 9 bases matching TRBD2. The material was whole blood, obtained in connection with sensitization to the hapten diphenylcyclopropenone (DPC). CDR3 DNA sequence: TGCAGTGCCGGTAGCGGGAGCAAGGGTGAGCAGTTCTTC. Translating gives CSAGSGSKGEQFF.